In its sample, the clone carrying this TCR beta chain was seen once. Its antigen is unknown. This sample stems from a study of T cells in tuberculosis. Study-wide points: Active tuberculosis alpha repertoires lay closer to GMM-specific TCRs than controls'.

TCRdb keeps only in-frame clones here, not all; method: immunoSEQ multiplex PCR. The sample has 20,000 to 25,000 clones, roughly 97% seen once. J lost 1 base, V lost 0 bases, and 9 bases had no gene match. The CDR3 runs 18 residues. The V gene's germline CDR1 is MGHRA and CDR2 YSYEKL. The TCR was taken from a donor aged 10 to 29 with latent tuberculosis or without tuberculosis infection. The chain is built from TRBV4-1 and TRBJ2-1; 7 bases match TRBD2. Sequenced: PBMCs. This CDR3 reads CASSQDQWDYRSYNEQFF. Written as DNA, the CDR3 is TGCGCCAGCAGCCAAGATCAATGGGACTACCGGTCCTACAATGAGCAGTTCTTC.